This T cell receptor (beta chain) was captured by sequencing in a study of cytomegalovirus exposure and HLA in healthy donors. Regarding the study as a whole: There were 160 or so TCR beta chains listed as cytomegalovirus-associated. In vitro testing confirmed three CMV-associated chains as specific for CMV antigens.

The donors were members of the validation cohort, which comprised more than 90 subjects and was separate from the first cohort of fewer than 700 subjects. Trimming removed 5 bases at V and 1 base at J, with 10 bases between. Per the germline V gene, CDR1 is SNHLY and CDR2 is FYNNEI. The CDR3 consists of 14 residues. Notes on this clone: No antigen is known for it.

Generated by immunoSEQ multiplex PCR, the TCRdb table keeps only in-frame clones and is missing some. The sample contains some 250,000 clones, 90% of which appear only once. The V call is TRBV2, the J call TRBJ2-3; D might be TRBD2 (6 bases). The sample was PBMCs. This receptor was obtained from a young woman in good health and CMV-seronegative. The DNA for the CDR3 is TGTGCCAGCAGTTCCGGGACTCGCACAGATACGCAGTATTTT. This encodes CASSSGTRTDTQYF.